Each of the 18 T cell receptor beta chains below was sequenced from the same sample in a study of blood T cell repertoires in COVID-19. This table comes from immunoSEQ multiplex PCR, and its TCRdb copy is limited to in-frame clones, with some not included. The table shows tens of thousands of clones, with around 90% occurring only once. Sequenced input: peripheral blood. The receptors derive from a man in his forties with COVID-19, enrolled during active disease.

This CDR3 reads CAGGLNTGELFF. The CDR3 nucleotides are TGTGCCGGCGGACTGAACACCGGGGAGCTGTTTTTT. This chain joins TRBV2 and TRBJ2-2, with D possibly TRBD2 on 5 matching bases. The CDR3 is 12 residues long. Germline values: CDR1 SNHLY, CDR2 FYNNEI. The V gene lost 11 bases and the J gene lost 1 base, with 8 bases spanning the gap.

The chain couples TRBV9 to TRBJ1-3, with no clear D. There are 16 residues in the CDR3. Trimming shortened V by 0 bases and J by 0 bases, and 10 bases separated the two germline ends. Germline CDR1 SGDLS, CDR2 YYNGEE. This CDR3 is CASSVEISTSGNTIYF. DNA for the CDR3: TGTGCCAGCAGCGTAGAGATCAGTACCTCTGGAAACACCATATATTTT.

The chain combines TRBV5-1 with TRBJ2-3, with 7 nucleotides matching TRBD2. CDR1 is SGHRS and CDR2 is YFSETQ in the germline V gene. Losses at the gene ends were 2 bases for V and 0 bases for J; bases not matched to a gene: 9. This CDR3 has 17 residues. In DNA, the CDR3 is TGCGCCAGCAGCTTACCAACTAGCGCCCTAAGCACAGATACGCAGTATTTT. This codes for CASSLPTSALSTDTQYF.

The V call is TRBV2, the J call TRBJ1-1; D is undetermined. The V and J ends lost 6 bases and 1 base respectively, with 9 bases between them. The CDR3 runs 13 residues. The germline CDR1 and CDR2 sequences are SNHLY and FYNNEI. The CDR3 sequence: CASRPRENTEAFF. In nucleotides, the CDR3 is TGTGCCAGCAGGCCGAGAGAGAACACTGAAGCTTTCTTT.

The rearrangement uses TRBV19 and TRBJ2-4; weak D call: TRBD1 (5 bases). This CDR3 comprises 15 residues. Deletions cut 0 bases from V and 9 bases from J, with 15 bases between. Per germline, CDR1 LNHDA and CDR2 SQIVND (reference sequence). The CDR3 region has the DNA TGTGCCAGTAGTATAGACCTAAAGTCAAGGGGCATTCAGTACTTC. It translates to CASSIDLKSRGIQYF.

The chain recombines TRBV19 with TRBJ1-6; D not resolved. Germline V gene lookup returns CDR1 LNHDA and CDR2 SQIVND (reference sequence). This CDR3 spans 13 amino acids. With 8 bases removed from V and 9 bases from J, the gap between germline ends came to 14 bases. The CDR3 DNA is TGTGCCAGTTCCCTCGCGGATAGTTCACCCCTCCACTTT. Its protein is CASSLADSSPLHF.

The gene calls are TRBV10-1 and TRBJ2-5, with 9 bases aligning to TRBD2. This CDR3 comprises 16 residues. V shed 7 bases, J shed 4 bases, and the junction held 13 bases outside the gene matches. Germline CDR1 WNHNN, CDR2 SYGVQD (reference sequence). The CDR3 reads CASTLRGAGGRETQYF. Here the CDR3 DNA reads TGCGCCAGCACCTTGAGAGGGGCGGGGGGGCGAGAGACCCAGTACTTC.

The chain carries TRBV4-2 and TRBJ2-7; 8 bases agree with TRBD2. The CDR3 totals 17 residues. CDR1 and CDR2 (germline): LGHNA, YNFKEQ. V shed 1 base and J 3 bases; nucleotides not matched to a gene: 11. CDR3 protein: CASSQGPSGGPSYEQYF. The CDR3 nucleotides read TGTGCCAGCAGCCAAGGTCCCAGCGGGGGCCCGAGCTACGAGCAGTACTTC.

This chain links TRBV5-1 with TRBJ1-1, with unresolved D. The germline V and J ends were trimmed by 0 bases and 0 bases, with 6 bases remaining between them. The CDR3 is made up of 14 amino acids. Germline assignment: CDR1 SGHRS and CDR2 YFSETQ. The CDR3 loop is CASSLASMNTEAFF. The CDR3 coding sequence is TGCGCCAGCAGCTTGGCTAGCATGAACACTGAAGCTTTCTTT. The whole variable domain, filled in from reference TRBV5-1 and TRBJ1-1, reads KAGVTQTPRYLIKTRGQQVTLSCSPISGHRSVSWYQQTPGQGLQFLFEYFSETQRNKGNFPGRFSGRQFSNSRSEMNVSTLELGDSALYLCASSLASMNTEAFFGQGTRLTVV.

In its sample, this clone was seen once. The chain is built from TRBV18 and TRBJ1-1; 9 positions agree with TRBD1. The CDR3 loop spans 16 amino acids. After removal of 3 bases from V and 0 bases from J, the junction contained 5 bases not matched to a gene. Germline V gene data show CDR1 as KGHSH and CDR2 as LQKENI. In DNA form, the CDR3 reads TGTGCCAGCTCACCGAACAGGGGGCCGATGAACACTGAAGCTTTCTTT. Encoded protein: CASSPNRGPMNTEAFF.

This clone showed up just a few times. This chain uses TRBV12-3 or TRBV12-4 with TRBJ1-5, with D possibly matching TRBD1 (5 bases). The CDR3 consists of 12 residues. V was cut by 2 bases and J by 9 bases, with 8 bases left in between. The CDR3 bases are TGTGCCAGCAGTTTAAGTAGGGGGCCCCAGCATTTT. The encoded protein is CASSLSRGPQHF.

This rearrangement joins TRBV2 to TRBJ2-7; 9 bases line up with TRBD2. CDR3 length: 15 residues. V shed 3 bases and J 7 bases; nucleotides not matched to a gene: 10. From germline, CDR1 is SNHLY and CDR2 FYNNEI. The CDR3 region is CASSDGLAGSGEQYF. In nucleotides, the CDR3 is TGTGCCAGCAGTGACGGGCTAGCGGGGTCTGGAGAGCAGTACTTC.

On this clone itself: One end of the junction varies from germline; a read error may be responsible. The V gene is TRBV5-1, the J gene TRBJ1-1; 9 bases are a match to TRBD1. The CDR3 has 15 residues. The V gene's germline CDR1 is SGHRS and CDR2 YFSETQ. CDR3 DNA sequence: TGCGCCAGCAGACCCGGAGGGACAGGGAACCCTGAAGCTTTCTTT. Protein: CASRPGGTGNPEAFF.

CDR3 protein: CASSESKASSYEQYF. In DNA, the CDR3 is TGCGCCAGCAGTGAGTCGAAAGCGAGCTCCTACGAGCAGTACTTC. V gene TRBV10-1 combines with J gene TRBJ2-7; D gene ambiguous. Looked up from germline, CDR1 is WNHNN and CDR2 is SYGVQD (reference sequence). The V end was cut by 0 bases, the J end by 0 bases, with 9 bases between. The CDR3 runs 15 residues.

The chain is built from TRBV5-8 and TRBJ1-2; possible D gene TRBD1, 6 bases. Germline V gives CDR1 SGHTS, CDR2 YDEGEE. Trimming shortened V by 0 bases and J by 0 bases, and 6 bases separated the two germline ends. The CDR3 extends over 14 amino acids. The CDR3: CASSLGTANYGYTF. CDR3 sequence (DNA): TGTGCCAGCAGCTTGGGGACAGCTAACTATGGCTACACCTTC.

The V gene is TRBV19, the J gene TRBJ2-2, with D tentatively TRBD1 (5 bases). Germline CDR1 is LNHDA and CDR2 is SQIVND (reference sequence). The V gene lost 5 bases and the J gene lost 1 base, with 11 bases spanning the gap. The CDR3 runs to 15 residues. The CDR3: CASSPLDRNTGELFF. DNA of the CDR3: TGTGCCAGTAGTCCACTCGACAGGAACACCGGGGAGCTGTTTTTT.

The V and J genes are TRBV9 and TRBJ1-2, with a tentative D call TRBD1 (5 bases). The CDR3 extends over 14 amino acids. Germline V lookup: CDR1 SGDLS, CDR2 YYNGEE. With 0 bases removed from V and 2 bases from J, the gap between germline ends came to 8 bases. CDR3 region: CASSVASGNYGYTF. DNA for the CDR3: TGTGCCAGCAGCGTAGCTTCAGGGAACTATGGCTACACCTTC.

The rearrangement joins TRBV7-3 to TRBJ2-2, with a weak D call TRBD2 (5 bases). V was clipped by 10 bases and J by 2 bases, with 17 bases between them. Per the germline V gene, CDR1 is SGHTA and CDR2 is FQGTGA. The CDR3 has 15 amino acids. CDR3 coding DNA: TGTGCCACCCGACTCGGAGCGGAAAACACCGGGGAGCTGTTTTTT. Its translation: CATRLGAENTGELFF.